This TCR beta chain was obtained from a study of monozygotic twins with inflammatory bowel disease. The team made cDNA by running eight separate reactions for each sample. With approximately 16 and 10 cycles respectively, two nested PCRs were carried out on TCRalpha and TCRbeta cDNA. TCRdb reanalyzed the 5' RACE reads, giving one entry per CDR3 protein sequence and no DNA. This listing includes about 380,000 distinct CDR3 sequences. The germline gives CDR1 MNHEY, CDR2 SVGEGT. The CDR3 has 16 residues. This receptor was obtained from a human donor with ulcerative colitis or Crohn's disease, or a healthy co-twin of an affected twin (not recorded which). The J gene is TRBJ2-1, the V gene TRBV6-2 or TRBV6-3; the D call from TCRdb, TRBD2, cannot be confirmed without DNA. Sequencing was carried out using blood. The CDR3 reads CASSDLAGGGYNEQFF.